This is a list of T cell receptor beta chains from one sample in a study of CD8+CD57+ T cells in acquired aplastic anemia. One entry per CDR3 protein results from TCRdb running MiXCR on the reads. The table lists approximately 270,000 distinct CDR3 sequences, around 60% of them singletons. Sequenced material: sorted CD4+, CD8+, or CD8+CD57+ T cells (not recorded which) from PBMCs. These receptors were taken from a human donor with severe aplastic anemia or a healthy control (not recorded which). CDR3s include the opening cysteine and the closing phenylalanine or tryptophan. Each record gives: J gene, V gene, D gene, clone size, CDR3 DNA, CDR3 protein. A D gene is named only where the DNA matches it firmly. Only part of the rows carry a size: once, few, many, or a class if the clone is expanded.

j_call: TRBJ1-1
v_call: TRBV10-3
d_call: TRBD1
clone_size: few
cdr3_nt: TGTGCCATCAGTGAGTGGGACAGACCGAACACTGAAGCTTTCTTT
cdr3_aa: CAISEWDRPNTEAFF

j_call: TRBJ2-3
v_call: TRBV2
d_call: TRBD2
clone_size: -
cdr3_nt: TGTGCCAGCAGTGAGTCCGGGAGGATCGTTAGCACAGATACGCAGTATTTT
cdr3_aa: CASSESGRIVSTDTQYF

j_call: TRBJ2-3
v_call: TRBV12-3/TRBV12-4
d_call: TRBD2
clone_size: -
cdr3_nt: TGTGCCAGCAGTGCCTGGGCGGGGGGGCGCACAGATACGCAGTATTTT
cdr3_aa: CASSAWAGGRTDTQYF

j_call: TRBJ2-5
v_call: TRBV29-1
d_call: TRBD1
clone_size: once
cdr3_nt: TGCAGCGTCGGGACAGGGATTAGCACAGAGACCCAGTACTTC
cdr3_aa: CSVGTGISTETQYF

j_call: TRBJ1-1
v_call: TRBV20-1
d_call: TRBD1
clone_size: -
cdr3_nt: TGCAGTGCTAGAGTGGACAGGGGCACTGAAGCTTTCTTT
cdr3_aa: CSARVDRGTEAFF

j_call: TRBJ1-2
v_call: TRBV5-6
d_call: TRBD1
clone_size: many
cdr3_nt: TGTGCCAGCAGCTGGGACCCCGGGACAGGGCGGACTAACTATGGCTACACCTTC
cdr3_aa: CASSWDPGTGRTNYGYTF

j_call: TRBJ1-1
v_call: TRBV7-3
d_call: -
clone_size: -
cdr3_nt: TGTGCCAGCAGCTTATCGGTGGGGGGAAGTGATGAAGCTTTCTTT
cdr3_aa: CASSLSVGGSDEAFF

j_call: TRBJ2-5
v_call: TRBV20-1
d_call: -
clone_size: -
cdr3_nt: TGCAGTGCTAGTGGGGACTCCCAAGAGACCCAGTACTTC
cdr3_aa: CSASGDSQETQYF

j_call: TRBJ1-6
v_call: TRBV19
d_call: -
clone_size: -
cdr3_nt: TGTGCCAGTAGTATGGACGGTAATTCACCCCTCCACTTT
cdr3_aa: CASSMDGNSPLHF

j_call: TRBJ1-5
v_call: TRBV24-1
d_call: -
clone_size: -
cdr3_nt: TGTGCCACCAGTGAAGATCAGCCCCAGCATTTT
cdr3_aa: CATSEDQPQHF

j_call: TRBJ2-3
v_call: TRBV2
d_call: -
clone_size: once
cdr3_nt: TGTGCCAGCAGTGACCGGGGCTTAATAAGCACAGATACGCAGTATTTT
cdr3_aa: CASSDRGLISTDTQYF

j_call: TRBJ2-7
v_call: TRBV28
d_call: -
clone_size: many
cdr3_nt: TGTGCCAGCACCCCCGGAGGTCTTATCAACTACGAGCAGTACTTC
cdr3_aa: CASTPGGLINYEQYF

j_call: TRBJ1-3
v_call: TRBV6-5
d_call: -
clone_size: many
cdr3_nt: TGTGCCAGCAGTTACAGTGGAAACACCATATATTTT
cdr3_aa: CASSYSGNTIYF

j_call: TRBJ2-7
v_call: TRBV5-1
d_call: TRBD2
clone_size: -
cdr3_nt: TGCGCCAGCAGCAGGTCGGGACTAGCGGGGGGACACTACGAGCAGTACTTC
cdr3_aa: CASSRSGLAGGHYEQYF

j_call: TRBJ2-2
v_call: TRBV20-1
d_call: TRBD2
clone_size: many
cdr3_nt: TGCAGTGCTAGAGATAGAGGAAGCGGGGGGGCCCACAGGGATCCTTCCGGGGAGCTGTTTTTT
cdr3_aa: CSARDRGSGGAHRDPSGELFF

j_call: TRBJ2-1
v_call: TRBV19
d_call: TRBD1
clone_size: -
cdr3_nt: TGTGCCAGTTGGGACAGTCGGTCTTACAATGAGCAGTTCTTC
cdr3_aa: CASWDSRSYNEQFF

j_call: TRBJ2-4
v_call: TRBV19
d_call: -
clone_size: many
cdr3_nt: TGTGCCAGTAGCGTGGGCCGCAGGGATAACATTCAGTACTTC
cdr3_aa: CASSVGRRDNIQYF

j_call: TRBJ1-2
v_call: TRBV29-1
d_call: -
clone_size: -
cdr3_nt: TGCAGCGTTGATCGCAGAGGATATGGCTACACCTTC
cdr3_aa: CSVDRRGYGYTF

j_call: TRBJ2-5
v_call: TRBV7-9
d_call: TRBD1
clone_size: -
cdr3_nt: TGTGCCAGCAGCCCCCTGGGTAAGGGGGCTCTGGGAGAGACCCAGTACTTC
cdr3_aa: CASSPLGKGALGETQYF

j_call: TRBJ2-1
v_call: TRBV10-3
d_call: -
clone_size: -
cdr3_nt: TGTGCCATCAGACGGGACGGGAACAATGAGCAGTTCTTC
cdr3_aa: CAIRRDGNNEQFF

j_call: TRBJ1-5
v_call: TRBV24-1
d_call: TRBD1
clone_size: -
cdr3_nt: TGTGCCACCAGTAGTATAGCGGGGACAGGGCCCCAGCCCCAGCATTTT
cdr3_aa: CATSSIAGTGPQPQHF

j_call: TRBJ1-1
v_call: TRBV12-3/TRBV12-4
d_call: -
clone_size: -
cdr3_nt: TGTGCCAGCAGATTCTTGGACGCTGGTAACGCTGAAGCTTTCTTT
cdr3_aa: CASRFLDAGNAEAFF

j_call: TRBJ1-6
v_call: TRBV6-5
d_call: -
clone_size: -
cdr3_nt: TGTGCCAGCGCCAGAGGAGGTCATAATTCACCCCTCCACTTT
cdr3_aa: CASARGGHNSPLHF

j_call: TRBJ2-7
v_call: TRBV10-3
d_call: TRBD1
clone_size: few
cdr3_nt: TGTGCCATCAGTGGGGGCACACAGGGGGGCTACGAGCAGTACTTC
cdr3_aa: CAISGGTQGGYEQYF